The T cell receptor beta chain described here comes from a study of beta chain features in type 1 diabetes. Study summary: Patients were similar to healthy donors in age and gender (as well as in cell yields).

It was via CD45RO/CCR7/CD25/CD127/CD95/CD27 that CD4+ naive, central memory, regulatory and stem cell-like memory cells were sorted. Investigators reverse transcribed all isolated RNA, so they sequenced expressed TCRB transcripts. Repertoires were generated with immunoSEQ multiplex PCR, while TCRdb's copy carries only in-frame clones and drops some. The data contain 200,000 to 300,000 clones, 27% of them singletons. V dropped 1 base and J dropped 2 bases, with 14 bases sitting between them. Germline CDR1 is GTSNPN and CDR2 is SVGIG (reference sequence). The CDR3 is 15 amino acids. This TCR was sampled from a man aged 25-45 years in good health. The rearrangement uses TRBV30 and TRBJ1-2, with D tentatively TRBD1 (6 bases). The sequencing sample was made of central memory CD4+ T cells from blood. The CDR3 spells CAWSALTGINYGYTF. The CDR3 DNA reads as TGTGCCTGGAGTGCCCTGACAGGAATAAACTATGGCTACACCTTC.